This T cell receptor beta chain came from a study of cytomegalovirus exposure and HLA in healthy donors. Study-level results: Earlier analysis found most TCR beta V segments productive about 87% or about 30% of the time.

To note about this clone: Antigen unknown.

PCR amplification relied on 60 Vbeta primers (plus 13 Jbeta primers). This table comes from immunoSEQ multiplex PCR, and its TCRdb copy is limited to in-frame clones, with some not included. Counted here are over 90,000 clones, 81% occurring once; the ten biggest clones make up about 4.8%. CDR3 size: 17 residues. With V trimmed by 5 bases and J by 2 bases, 11 bases remained unmatched. Germline assignment: CDR1 ENHRY and CDR2 SYGVKD. The chain joins TRBV10-3 to TRBJ2-7, with 11 bases that match TRBD1. Material for sequencing was PBMCs. The clonotype was recovered from a man aged 35-49 years in good health and CMV-seropositive. The CDR3 coding sequence is TGTGCCATCAGTAGCCTGGGACAGGGGGGCTCCACCTACGAGCAGTACTTC. Translating gives CAISSLGQGGSTYEQYF.